This T cell receptor (beta chain) stems from a study of blood T cell repertoires in COVID-19. There are 15 residues in the CDR3. Germline CDR1 reads SGDLS; CDR2 reads YYNGEE. V gave up 0 bases and J gave up 4 bases, with 11 bases separating them. The table came from immunoSEQ multiplex PCR; TCRdb's copy has only in-frame clones and leaves some out. Of tens of thousands of clones in the sample, around 83% are singletons; the top ten hold around 4.9%. Sequences were obtained from peripheral blood. This TCR was sampled from a human donor in a cohort sampled during active COVID-19. The chain links TRBV9 to TRBJ1-3; D not certain. CDR3 coding DNA: TGTGCCAGCAGCGTAGAGCCGCTCCCAGGAAACACCATATATTTT. Encoded protein: CASSVEPLPGNTIYF.